The clone carrying this T cell receptor (beta chain) was seen repeatedly, ten times or more. Time point denoted: newly diagnosed GD, antithyroid drugs for less than 3 months. The TCR library was made from RNA extracted from PBMCs. The CDR3 loop spans 14 amino acids. Looked up from germline, CDR1 is DFQATT and CDR2 is SNEGSKA (reference sequence). Trimming removed 6 bases from V and 3 bases from J; junction bases left unmatched: 10. These data are taken from a study of regulatory T cells in long-lasting Graves disease. Relying on iRepertoire HTBI primers and Arm-PCR of CDR3 regions, the team built TCR beta libraries. TCRdb called the multiplex PCR reads again in MiXCR, with one record for every CDR3 protein. The sample holds approximately 270,000 distinct CDR3 sequences, approximately 18% seen once. The sample also formed part of further work on T cells in Graves' hyperthyroidism and ophthalmopathy.

This TCR came from a woman aged 25-40 years with Graves disease. The chain links TRBV20-1 to TRBJ2-7; 8 bases agree with TRBD2. The source material was peripheral blood mononuclear cells (PBMCs), sampled at new diagnosis, from a patient treated with antithyroid drugs. CDR3 sequence (DNA): TGCAGTGCCCAGGTGACCAGCGGGGGCTACGAGCAGTACTTC. Translation: CSAQVTSGGYEQYF.